Below, 31 T cell receptor beta chains from the same sample are listed, as sequenced in a study of blood T cell repertoires in COVID-19. Profiling relied on immunoSEQ multiplex PCR, and the TCRdb table lists in-frame clones only, not all of them. The table lists around 440,000 clones, approximately 88% of them singletons. Sequencing was carried out using peripheral blood. These receptors came from a woman aged 45-60 years with COVID-19, enrolled during active disease.

Regarding this clone: The germline gene is not matched at one end of the junction; a read error may be the cause. The rearrangement uses TRBV12-3 or TRBV12-4 and TRBJ2-3; 10 bases fit TRBD1. The CDR3 is 11 amino acids. The CDR3 DNA is TGTGCCAGCAGTTCCGGGACAGGGGAAGATTTT. Translation gives CASSSGTGEDF.

This clone turned up a few times. Other DNA variants within this sample encode the same CDR3. J is TRBJ2-1 and V is TRBV29-1, with 8 bases lining up with TRBD1. CDR1 and CDR2 (germline): SQVTM, ANQGSEA. V was pared by 2 bases and J by 7 bases, with 4 bases of the junction left unmatched. This CDR3 comprises 13 residues. The CDR3 region has the DNA TGCAGCGTTGAAACGGACAGGGATAATGAGCAGTTCTTC. This codes for CSVETDRDNEQFF.

This sequence joins TRBV4-2 and TRBJ2-1, with TRBD2 identical over 9 bases. Unmatched junction bases numbered 17, after V lost 0 bases and J lost 8 bases. CDR3 length equals 19 residues. The germline gives CDR1 LGHNA, CDR2 YNFKEQ. In DNA, the CDR3 is TGTGCCAGCAGCCAAGATCGTGTAGTTGGAGCGGGGGGTTACGATGAGCAGTTCTTC. Translation: CASSQDRVVGAGGYDEQFF.

This clone occurred once. The gene calls are TRBV9 and TRBJ1-2; D might be TRBD1 (5 bases). The CDR3 covers 13 residues. Trimming took off 3 bases at V and 6 bases at J, with 12 bases between the two ends. CDR1 is SGDLS and CDR2 is YYNGEE in the germline V gene. The CDR3 sequence: CASSAGWGDGYTF. CDR3 nucleotides: TGTGCCAGCAGCGCCGGTTGGGGGGATGGCTACACCTTC. Filled out from reference TRBV9 and TRBJ1-2, the complete variable domain reads DSGVTQTPKHLITATGQRVTLRCSPRSGDLSVYWYQQSLDQGLQFLIQYYNGEERAKGNILERFSAQQFPDLHSELNLSSLELGDSALYFCASSAGWGDGYTFGSGTRLTVV.

The rearrangement links TRBV7-9 to TRBJ1-5; TRBD1 agrees at 9 bases. Germline V gives CDR1 SEHNR, CDR2 FQNEAQ (reference sequence). CDR3 length equals 14 residues. The junction had 5 bases not matched to a gene; V was cut back by 5 bases and J by 6 bases. The CDR3 reads CASSKGQGFQPQHF. Written as DNA, the CDR3 is TGTGCCAGCAGCAAGGGACAGGGCTTTCAGCCCCAGCATTTT.

The chain couples TRBV5-5 to TRBJ1-3; 9 positions agree with TRBD1. Germline loops: CDR1 SGHKS, CDR2 YYEKEE (reference sequence). CDR3 length: 15 amino acids. The V gene end was trimmed by 4 bases and the J gene end by 2 bases; junction bases not matched to a gene: 4. The CDR3 nucleotides are TGTGCCAGCAGCATAGACAGGGGGGCTGGAAACACCATATATTTT. Translated, it gives CASSIDRGAGNTIYF.

A single count supports this clone. The chain joins TRBV6-5 to TRBJ2-5, with 9 positions matching TRBD1. The V gene end was trimmed by 7 bases and the J gene end by 5 bases; junction bases not matched to a gene: 8. Germline loops: CDR1 MNHEY, CDR2 SVGAGI. CDR3 length equals 14 residues. CDR3 loop: CASKGQGWRETQYF. The DNA for the CDR3 is TGTGCCAGCAAGGGACAGGGTTGGAGGGAGACCCAGTACTTC.

This chain uses TRBV7-9 with TRBJ2-3; a possible D gene is TRBD2 (6 bases). The length of the CDR3 is 15 residues. Germline values: CDR1 SEHNR, CDR2 FQNEAQ (reference sequence). V was cut by 5 bases and J by 11 bases, with 23 bases left in between. CDR3 sequence: CASSPPGVAGQKQYF. The CDR3 bases are TGTGCCAGCAGCCCCCCGGGAGTAGCCGGCCAGAAGCAGTATTTT.

The chain combines TRBV6-5 with TRBJ1-2; tentative D call: TRBD1 (5 bases). Germline V gene sequence: CDR1 MNHEY, CDR2 SVGAGI. Trimming shortened V by 6 bases and J by 2 bases, and 13 bases separated the two germline ends. This CDR3 has 14 amino acids. CDR3 protein: CASRSGGVNYGYTF. DNA of the CDR3: TGTGCCAGCAGGTCCGGGGGGGTGAACTATGGCTACACCTTC.

On this clone itself: The same CDR3 can be traced to other DNA sequences in this sample. This CDR3 reads CASSLLQGYEQYF. DNA of the CDR3: TGCGCCAGCAGCTTATTACAGGGCTACGAGCAGTACTTC. This chain uses TRBV5-1 with TRBJ2-7, with TRBD1 as a possible D gene (6 bases). Germline CDR1 and CDR2: SGHRS and YFSETQ. V lost 2 bases, J lost 3 bases, and 9 bases lay in between. The CDR3 loop spans 13 amino acids.

Concerning this clone: This sample includes further DNA sequences coding for the same CDR3. CDR3 in amino acids: CASSPTSGGYNEQFF. CDR3 sequence (DNA): TGCGCCAGCAGCCCAACTAGCGGGGGGTACAATGAGCAGTTCTTC. This sequence joins TRBV5-1 and TRBJ2-1; 12 bases map to TRBD2. V gave up 4 bases and J gave up 4 bases; unmatched junction bases: 3. This CDR3 is built from 15 residues. The V gene's germline CDR1 is SGHRS and CDR2 YFSETQ.

This sequence joins TRBV7-8 and TRBJ2-1; 7 bases match TRBD1. CDR1 is SGHVS and CDR2 is FQNEAQ in the germline V gene. The CDR3 length is 15 residues. V gave up 5 bases and J gave up 5 bases; unmatched junction bases: 9. The CDR3 loop reads CASSQSRDRDNEQFF. CDR3 nucleotides: TGTGCCAGCAGCCAAAGCCGGGACAGAGACAATGAGCAGTTCTTC. The whole variable domain, remainder taken from reference TRBV7-8 and TRBJ2-1, is GAGVSQSPRYKVAKRGQDVALRCDPISGHVSLFWYQQALGQGPEFLTYFQNEAQLDKSGLPSDRFFAERPEGSVSTLKIQRTQQEDSAVYLCASSQSRDRDNEQFFGPGTRLTVL.

The chain couples TRBV7-9 to TRBJ2-4; D remains unclear. From germline, CDR1 is SEHNR and CDR2 FQNEAQ (reference sequence). CDR3 length: 14 amino acids. Trimming took 1 base from V and 0 from J, leaving 4 bases between them. CDR3 residues: CASSLDLAKNIQYF. CDR3 coding DNA: TGTGCCAGCAGCTTAGATCTAGCCAAAAACATTCAGTACTTC. Combining the CDR3 with reference TRBV7-9 and TRBJ2-4 gives the whole variable domain DTGVSQNPRHKITKRGQNVTFRCDPISEHNRLYWYRQTLGQGPEFLTYFQNEAQLEKSRLLSDRFSAERPKGSFSTLEIQRTEQGDSAMYLCASSLDLAKNIQYFGAGTRLSVL.

The chain carries TRBV7-2 and TRBJ2-4, with 9 positions matching TRBD1. Trimming took 1 base from V and 3 from J; bases not matched to a gene: 4. The CDR3 covers 16 residues. Germline loops: CDR1 SGHTA, CDR2 FQGNSA. CDR3 region: CASSLGWTGVKNIQYF. The CDR3 nucleotides are TGTGCCAGCAGCTTAGGATGGACAGGGGTCAAAAACATTCAGTACTTC.

This clone was observed once. J is TRBJ1-2 and V is TRBV20-1, with D possibly matching TRBD1 (5 bases). V lost 5 bases and J lost 8, with 12 bases in between. Germline CDR1 and CDR2: DFQATT and SNEGSKA (reference sequence). The CDR3 sequence is 11 residues long. CDR3 residues: CSAGASGGYTF. In DNA, the CDR3 is TGCAGTGCTGGGGCTTCAGGGGGCTACACCTTC.

The genes are TRBV3-1 (or the pseudogene TRBV3-2) and TRBJ1-4; weak D call: TRBD1 (6 bases). This CDR3 contains 12 residues. Germline V gene lookup returns CDR1 LGHDT and CDR2 YNNKEL (reference sequence). Trimming stripped 2 bases from V and 12 bases from J, with 10 bases between. CDR3 DNA: TGTGCCAGCAGCCAAACAGGGAGGGAACTGTTTTTT. Encoded protein: CASSQTGRELFF.

This chain joins TRBV7-9 and TRBJ1-1; D is unresolved. V lost 5 bases, J lost 3 bases, and 10 bases lay in between. The CDR3 is 13 residues long. Germline V gene data show CDR1 as SEHNR and CDR2 as FQNEAQ (reference sequence). CDR3 amino acids: CASSPGRDTEAFF. For the CDR3, the DNA is TGTGCCAGCAGCCCAGGCCGAGACACTGAAGCTTTCTTT.

The rearrangement uses TRBV19 and TRBJ1-2; tentatively, D is TRBD1 (6 bases). Trimming took off 7 bases at V and 6 bases at J, with 12 bases between the two ends. Germline CDR1 reads LNHDA; CDR2 reads SQIVND (reference sequence). There are 12 residues in the CDR3. The CDR3 DNA sequence: TGTGCCAGTACCCGTGACAGGAATGGCTACACCTTC. As protein: CASTRDRNGYTF.

This chain connects TRBV5-1 to TRBJ1-2; 11 bases align to TRBD1. The V segment lost 1 base and the J segment 0 bases; nucleotides outside the gene matches: 5. Germline CDR1 SGHRS, CDR2 YFSETQ. The CDR3 runs 17 residues. In DNA, the CDR3 is TGCGCCAGCAGCTTGAGGGACAGGGGGAAAGCTAACTATGGCTACACCTTC. This sequence encodes CASSLRDRGKANYGYTF.

This rearrangement joins TRBV6-5 to TRBJ1-1; perhaps TRBD1 as D (5 bases). Trimming left V 5 bases short and J 8 bases short, with 12 bases between. The CDR3 has 12 amino acids. CDR1 and CDR2 (germline): MNHEY, SVGAGI. CDR3: CASSRTGVEAFF. CDR3 nucleotide sequence: TGTGCCAGCAGTAGAACGGGGGTAGAAGCTTTCTTT.

This chain links TRBV7-9 with TRBJ1-2; 7 nucleotides agree with TRBD1. J gave up 8 bases and V 6 bases, and 15 bases lay outside the gene matches. Germline CDR1 and CDR2: SEHNR and FQNEAQ (reference sequence). The CDR3 loop spans 15 amino acids. The CDR3 DNA sequence: TGTGCCAGCAGTTTTGGACAGGTGACAATCTACGGCTACACCTTC. It is translated as CASSFGQVTIYGYTF.

This rearrangement joins TRBV21-1 to TRBJ1-2; TRBD1 reflects the table's D call only, with no check against the DNA. TRBV21-1 is tagged as a pseudogene. The CDR3 is 14 residues long. The CDR3 sequence: CASSKEGAQYGYTF. As DNA, the CDR3 is TGTGCCAGCAGCAAAGAGGGGGCACAATATGGCTACACCTTC.

The V gene is TRBV7-9, the J gene TRBJ1-3; 7 bases are shared with TRBD1. The CDR3 has 15 amino acids. The germline gives CDR1 SEHNR, CDR2 FQNEAQ (reference sequence). Trimming at V came to 6 bases and at J to 1 base, leaving 6 bases not matched to a gene. In nucleotides, the CDR3 is TGTGCCAGCAGAGTGGACAGGAAATCTGGAAACACCATATATTTT. Protein: CASRVDRKSGNTIYF.

The V call is TRBV5-1, the J call TRBJ1-1; no definite D call. Germline CDR1 and CDR2: SGHRS and YFSETQ. V was trimmed by 0 bases and J by 7 bases, leaving 13 bases between them. This CDR3 is built from 14 residues. CDR3 protein: CASSLARSGGEAFF. Written as DNA, the CDR3 is TGCGCCAGCAGCTTGGCCAGATCAGGAGGTGAAGCTTTCTTT. Full variable domain (rest looked up from reference TRBV5-1 and TRBJ1-1): KAGVTQTPRYLIKTRGQQVTLSCSPISGHRSVSWYQQTPGQGLQFLFEYFSETQRNKGNFPGRFSGRQFSNSRSEMNVSTLELGDSALYLCASSLARSGGEAFFGQGTRLTVV.

The chain links TRBV5-1 to TRBJ1-3; TRBD1 matches 8 bases. Germline-derived CDR1 and CDR2 are SGHRS and YFSETQ. Trimming cost V 3 bases and J 1 base; bases outside gene matches: 12. CDR3 length: 18 amino acids. The chain's CDR3 is CASSSGVTGVNSGNTIYF. CDR3 bases: TGCGCCAGCAGCTCTGGGGTGACAGGGGTGAATTCTGGAAACACCATATATTTT.

The chain couples TRBV28 to TRBJ2-4; 11 bases map to TRBD1. Germline V gives CDR1 MDHEN, CDR2 SYDVKM. The V and J ends lost 6 bases and 0 bases, in that order; junction bases with no gene match: 4. The CDR3 totals 16 residues. This chain's CDR3 is CASSPDRGQAKNIQYF. The CDR3 nucleotides read TGTGCCAGCAGCCCGGACAGGGGGCAAGCCAAAAACATTCAGTACTTC.

V and J are TRBV6-5 and TRBJ1-4; D not certain. Germline assignment: CDR1 MNHEY and CDR2 SVGAGI. V lost 7 bases and J 7 bases, leaving 19 bases between the germline ends. This CDR3 spans 15 amino acids. The CDR3 loop reads CASMAFGFRGEKLFF. CDR3 sequence (DNA): TGTGCCAGCATGGCTTTTGGGTTCCGGGGTGAAAAACTGTTTTTT.

This chain connects TRBV28 to TRBJ2-1; 15 bases are shared with TRBD2. Germline V lookup: CDR1 MDHEN, CDR2 SYDVKM. This CDR3 spans 14 amino acids. After removal of 4 bases from V and 9 bases from J, the junction contained 1 base not matched to a gene. This chain's CDR3 is CASSWTSGGGEQFF. Written as DNA, the CDR3 is TGTGCCAGCAGTTGGACTAGCGGGGGGGGTGAGCAGTTCTTC.

The chain has TRBV11-2 and TRBJ2-2; TRBD1 matches at 10 bases. The CDR3 is 14 amino acids. The ends lost 8 bases at V and 6 bases at J; junction bases unmatched: 6. In germline, CDR1 is SGHAT, CDR2 FQNNGV. In DNA, the CDR3 is TGTGCCAGCGGGGGGACAGGGGTATCCGGGGAGCTGTTTTTT. Encoded protein: CASGGTGVSGELFF.

The chain has TRBV6-1 and TRBJ1-6; D is undetermined. The V end was cut by 2 bases, the J end by 3 bases, with 5 bases between. The CDR3 extends over 14 amino acids. From germline, CDR1 is MNHNS and CDR2 SASEGT. The CDR3 sequence: CASSETVYNSPLHF. The CDR3 bases are TGTGCCAGCAGTGAAACGGTCTATAATTCACCCCTCCACTTT.

The V call is TRBV5-6, the J call TRBJ2-1, with 10 bases that match TRBD1. The CDR3 runs to 14 residues. With V trimmed by 2 bases and J by 12 bases, 8 bases remained unmatched. CDR1 is SGHDT, CDR2 YYEEEE, per germline. The CDR3 loop reads CASSFGTGAPVQFF. The CDR3 bases are TGTGCCAGCAGCTTTGGGACAGGGGCCCCGGTGCAGTTCTTC. Based on the CDR3 plus reference TRBV5-6 and TRBJ2-1, the full variable domain is DAGVTQSPTHLIKTRGQQVTLRCSPKSGHDTVSWYQQALGQGPQFIFQYYEEEERQRGNFPDRFSGHQFPNYSSELNVNALLLGDSALYLCASSFGTGAPVQFFGPGTRLTVL.